This is a list of T cell receptor beta chains from one sample in a study of T-cell reconstitution after alpha-beta-depleted transplantation in children. TCRdb re-called the PCR reads with MiXCR, one entry per CDR3 protein. The repertoire holds hundreds of thousands of distinct CDR3 sequences, with 10% as singletons. Sequencing used PBMCs from the stem cell graft donor, obtained from the stem cell graft. These receptors were taken from a human donor who donated a stem cell graft to a child with acute myeloid leukemia. Both conserved end residues are trimmed from each CDR3. Clone size, where shown, is once, few, many, or a class for clones that have expanded.

size: few
V: TRBV5-1
J: TRBJ2-1
CDR3: ASSLVWGSYNEQF

size: many
V: TRBV25-1
J: TRBJ2-2
CDR3: ASQRHTGELF

size: .
V: TRBV29-1
J: TRBJ2-7
CDR3: SVAGTGVYEQY

size: .
V: TRBV29-1
J: TRBJ1-1
CDR3: SVEDRGRQWAEAF

size: many
V: TRBV6-5
J: TRBJ2-2
CDR3: ASSYTKQGTPRTGELF

size: .
V: TRBV12-3/TRBV12-4
J: TRBJ2-1
CDR3: ASSPGLLATNEQF

size: few
V: TRBV20-1
J: TRBJ1-1
CDR3: SARVSAGTEAF

size: few
V: TRBV30
J: TRBJ2-2
CDR3: AWTPYGELF

size: .
V: TRBV15
J: TRBJ2-1
CDR3: ATSRDPDSAFNEQF

size: .
V: TRBV5-1
J: TRBJ2-5
CDR3: ASSLAGTGQQETQY

size: .
V: TRBV15
J: TRBJ1-5
CDR3: ATSRDTTNQPQH

size: many
V: TRBV20-1
J: TRBJ2-2
CDR3: SARDNGELF

size: .
V: TRBV6-2/TRBV6-3
J: TRBJ2-5
CDR3: ASSYPLKETQY

size: few
V: TRBV20-1
J: TRBJ2-1
CDR3: SAREGLAGVGGNEQF

size: many
V: TRBV20-1
J: TRBJ1-1
CDR3: SARQTVNTEAF

size: .
V: TRBV25-1
J: TRBJ2-3
CDR3: ASSSGTRTVGDTQY

size: few
V: TRBV7-2
J: TRBJ1-6
CDR3: ASSRQSGTGYNSPLH

size: .
V: TRBV20-1
J: TRBJ1-2
CDR3: SASTRGLSGYT

size: .
V: TRBV6-2/TRBV6-3
J: TRBJ2-7
CDR3: ASSPGPGQRNEQY

size: few
V: TRBV9
J: TRBJ2-7
CDR3: ASSVQGESYEQY

size: many
V: TRBV11-3
J: TRBJ2-2
CDR3: ASSGRLAGGSGELF

size: few
V: TRBV7-9
J: TRBJ2-2
CDR3: ASSLEPRDTGELF

size: few
V: TRBV6-1
J: TRBJ2-3
CDR3: ASSEMAGGQLGDTQY

size: few
V: TRBV20-1
J: TRBJ2-1
CDR3: SALRLISSYNEQF

size: few
V: TRBV29-1
J: TRBJ2-7
CDR3: SGAGTLTDEQY

size: many
V: TRBV2
J: TRBJ2-7
CDR3: ASNLLAGTYEQY

size: many
V: TRBV30
J: TRBJ1-2
CDR3: AWQTGTGRFGYT

size: few
V: TRBV12-3/TRBV12-4
J: TRBJ2-1
CDR3: ASSLTGTRERYEQF

size: few
V: TRBV7-3
J: TRBJ2-4
CDR3: ASSLTETTRNIQY

size: .
V: TRBV30
J: TRBJ1-1
CDR3: AWTGTGTPEAF

size: few
V: TRBV7-8
J: TRBJ2-7
CDR3: ASSPLAGAGEQY

size: many
V: TRBV6-6
J: TRBJ2-1
CDR3: ASSYTGRGEQF

size: few
V: TRBV20-1
J: TRBJ2-1
CDR3: SARDRQGAGWNEQF

size: few
V: TRBV12-3/TRBV12-4
J: TRBJ2-1
CDR3: ASSLRRPSGSFSEQF

size: many
V: TRBV12-3/TRBV12-4
J: TRBJ2-2
CDR3: ASSLEGTTGELF

size: .
V: TRBV18
J: TRBJ2-4
CDR3: ASSPSTLRNIQY

size: many
V: TRBV20-1
J: TRBJ1-1
CDR3: SARQGADTEAF

size: few
V: TRBV12-3/TRBV12-4
J: TRBJ2-5
CDR3: ASSLGLRPGEETQY

size: .
V: TRBV20-1
J: TRBJ2-3
CDR3: SAKPQRRGRLDTQY

size: .
V: TRBV25-1
J: TRBJ2-1
CDR3: ASSERGRTAYNEQF

size: few
V: TRBV28
J: TRBJ1-6
CDR3: ASSLLGQASPLH

size: few
V: TRBV4-2
J: TRBJ2-1
CDR3: ASSRELAGSYNEQF

size: few
V: TRBV5-1
J: TRBJ2-3
CDR3: ASSLELAPDTQY

size: .
V: TRBV11-2
J: TRBJ2-2
CDR3: ASRGRGANTGELF

size: few
V: TRBV20-1
J: TRBJ2-7
CDR3: SARVIGERYEQY

size: many
V: TRBV5-1
J: TRBJ2-3
CDR3: ASSLEGAGGADTQY

size: .
V: TRBV6-1
J: TRBJ2-3
CDR3: ASSPKGWGTDTQY

size: .
V: TRBV9
J: TRBJ2-1
CDR3: ASRGAGAEDNEQF

size: many
V: TRBV5-1
J: TRBJ1-2
CDR3: ASSWGTGNYGYT